Listed below are T cell receptor beta chains from one sample, sequenced in a study of T cells in Graves' hyperthyroidism and ophthalmopathy. TCRdb redid the calling of the multiplex PCR reads with MiXCR, one entry per CDR3 protein. The table lists about 480,000 distinct CDR3 sequences, around 24% of them singletons. The sequenced sample was blood. These receptors were taken from a woman aged 25 to 39 with Graves' ophthalmopathy. CDR3s include the opening cysteine and the closing phenylalanine or tryptophan. D genes are given only for firm matches. A row's size may be missing; if present it is once, few, many or a size class.

d_gene	j_gene	v_gene	abundance	CDR3aa	CDR3nt
-	TRBJ1-5	TRBV19	few	CASSIAIQPQHF	TGTGCCAGTAGTATAGCAATTCAGCCCCAGCATTTT
-	TRBJ2-4	TRBV4-2	-	CASSPRDNKNIQYF	TGTGCCAGCAGCCCCCGGGACAACAAAAACATTCAGTACTTC
-	TRBJ1-1	TRBV5-1	-	CASSVTTSNTEAFF	TGCGCCAGCAGCGTCACCACATCGAACACTGAAGCTTTCTTT
-	TRBJ1-5	TRBV19	many	CASWGGRGGSWLTYQPQHF	TGTGCCAGTTGGGGGGGGCGTGGTGGCTCGTGGTTAACATATCAGCCCCAGCATTTT
-	TRBJ2-5	TRBV12-3/TRBV12-4	-	CASSLSVKETQYF	TGTGCCAGCAGTTTAAGTGTAAAGGAGACCCAGTACTTC
-	TRBJ1-3	TRBV6-2/TRBV6-3	many	CASHTRNSGNTIYF	TGTGCCAGCCACACAAGGAACTCTGGAAACACCATATATTTT
-	TRBJ2-2	TRBV10-1	many	CASKQGGTGELFF	TGTGCCAGCAAACAGGGTGGCACCGGGGAGCTGTTTTTT
-	TRBJ2-7	TRBV5-1	-	CASSLGRSDEQYF	TGCGCCAGCAGCTTGGGGAGGTCGGACGAGCAGTACTTC
-	TRBJ1-1	TRBV5-1	few	CASSLIGSEAFF	TGCGCCAGCAGCTTGATTGGGTCAGAAGCTTTCTTT
TRBD1	TRBJ1-5	TRBV12-3/TRBV12-4	many	CASRRTGHQPQHF	TGTGCCAGCAGGCGGACAGGGCATCAGCCCCAGCATTTT
-	TRBJ2-7	TRBV28	few	CASSLAAPYEQYF	TGTGCCAGCAGTTTAGCCGCGCCCTACGAGCAGTACTTC
TRBD1	TRBJ2-7	TRBV20-1	-	CSARQGVGYEQYF	TGCAGTGCTAGACAGGGGGTGGGCTACGAGCAGTACTTC
-	TRBJ2-7	TRBV6-2/TRBV6-3	many	CATAGYYEQYF	TGTGCCACCGCAGGGTACTACGAGCAGTACTTC
-	TRBJ1-5	TRBV20-1	many	CSARDPSSNQPQHF	TGCAGTGCTAGAGACCCCAGTAGCAATCAGCCCCAGCATTTT
TRBD1	TRBJ1-6	TRBV7-2	few	CASSLGQGAWDNSPLHF	TGTGCCAGCAGCCTTGGACAGGGGGCTTGGGATAATTCACCCCTCCACTTT
TRBD1	TRBJ2-7	TRBV10-3	-	CATEGTATYEQYF	TGTGCCACCGAGGGGACAGCAACCTACGAGCAGTACTTC
TRBD2	TRBJ2-3	TRBV20-1	few	CSARAGGLDTQYF	TGCAGTGCTAGAGCGGGGGGGCTGGATACGCAGTATTTT
-	TRBJ1-1	TRBV12-3/TRBV12-4	few	CASSARVYTEAFF	TGTGCCAGCAGTGCCAGGGTTTACACTGAAGCTTTCTTT
TRBD1	TRBJ2-5	TRBV6-2/TRBV6-3	-	CASSFTDREQETQYF	TGTGCCAGCAGTTTCACTGACAGGGAACAAGAGACCCAGTACTTC
-	TRBJ2-7	TRBV28	many	CASSSYRDTEGYEQYF	TGTGCCAGCAGTTCCTACCGGGACACCGAGGGCTACGAGCAGTACTTC
-	TRBJ2-7	TRBV10-3	-	CAISESLGTHEQYF	TGTGCCATCAGTGAGTCTCTGGGGACCCACGAGCAGTACTTC
-	TRBJ2-2	TRBV6-1	few	CASTSNTGELFF	TGTGCCAGCACTAGTAACACCGGGGAGCTGTTTTTT
-	TRBJ2-7	TRBV5-1	many	CASSLVGALNEQYF	TGCGCCAGCAGCTTGGTCGGGGCGCTCAACGAGCAGTACTTC
-	TRBJ1-2	TRBV20-1	many	CSASSTLEGDYGYTF	TGCAGTGCTAGTAGCACCTTGGAAGGGGACTATGGCTACACCTTC
-	TRBJ1-5	TRBV10-3	few	CAIAASNQPQHF	TGTGCCATTGCCGCTAGCAATCAGCCCCAGCATTTT
-	TRBJ1-5	TRBV2	many	CASSEHHQGWAITRPQHF	TGTGCCAGCAGTGAACACCACCAGGGTTGGGCAATCACTCGGCCCCAGCATTTT
-	TRBJ1-1	TRBV5-1	many	CASSLVGDGNTEAFF	TGCGCCAGCAGCTTGGTGGGGGATGGGAACACTGAAGCTTTCTTT
-	TRBJ2-6	TRBV30	-	CAGGDGANVLTF	TGTGCCGGGGGTGATGGGGCCAACGTCCTGACTTTC
-	TRBJ1-2	TRBV2	few	CASSESGQQVGYTF	TGTGCCAGCAGTGAATCAGGACAACAGGTCGGCTACACCTTC
TRBD1	TRBJ2-5	TRBV3-1	-	CASSPQIGQDQETQYF	TGTGCCAGCAGCCCGCAAATAGGACAGGACCAAGAGACCCAGTACTTC
TRBD1	TRBJ1-2	TRBV24-1	many	CATSDASGTGNRGYTF	TGTGCCACCAGTGATGCATCCGGGACAGGGAACCGTGGCTACACCTTC
TRBD1	TRBJ2-2	TRBV7-9	few	CASSHRQGAAGELFF	TGTGCCAGCAGCCACAGACAGGGGGCGGCCGGGGAGCTGTTTTTT
TRBD1	TRBJ2-5	TRBV7-3	-	CASSLTRTGVETQYF	TGTGCCAGCAGCTTAACTCGGACAGGGGTGGAGACCCAGTACTTC
-	TRBJ2-7	TRBV6-2/TRBV6-3	-	CASSQRQARIDEQYF	TGTGCCAGCAGCCAACGACAGGCTAGAATCGACGAGCAGTACTTC
-	TRBJ1-1	TRBV12-3/TRBV12-4	few	CASSLSVWTPGTEAFF	TGTGCCAGCAGTTTATCTGTGTGGACCCCCGGCACTGAAGCTTTCTTT
-	TRBJ2-5	TRBV7-9	-	CASSFPLAPETQYF	TGTGCCAGCAGCTTTCCACTAGCCCCAGAGACCCAGTACTTC
-	TRBJ2-5	TRBV7-8	many	CASSLIRESQYF	TGTGCCAGCAGCTTAATAAGAGAGTCCCAGTACTTC
TRBD1	TRBJ2-5	TRBV7-8	-	CASRRWDSQETQYF	TGTGCCAGCAGAAGATGGGACAGCCAAGAGACCCAGTACTTC
TRBD1	TRBJ2-7	TRBV28	many	CASSLFRDRTYEQYF	TGTGCCAGCAGCTTATTCCGGGACAGGACCTACGAGCAGTACTTC
TRBD2	TRBJ2-2	TRBV29-1	many	CSVDRGDNTGELFF	TGCAGCGTTGACCGGGGGGACAACACCGGGGAGCTGTTTTTT
TRBD1	TRBJ1-5	TRBV6-2/TRBV6-3	many	CASRGTGVGQPQHF	TGTGCCAGCCGCGGGACAGGGGTGGGTCAGCCCCAGCATTTT
-	TRBJ1-1	TRBV5-4	many	CASSLSQGTEAFF	TGTGCCAGCAGCTTATCACAGGGAACTGAAGCTTTCTTT
TRBD2	TRBJ2-7	TRBV7-2	many	CASSSWTSGAYYEQYF	TGTGCCAGCAGCTCCTGGACTAGCGGGGCCTACTACGAGCAGTACTTC
-	TRBJ1-2	TRBV29-1	many	CSVVRGRDYGYTF	TGCAGCGTTGTTCGGGGGAGGGACTATGGCTACACCTTC
TRBD2	TRBJ2-2	TRBV10-3	-	CATERERNTGELFF	TGTGCCACCGAGCGGGAGAGGAACACCGGGGAGCTGTTTTTT
-	TRBJ2-7	TRBV18	many	CASSPRQKADEQYF	TGTGCCAGCTCACCTCGACAGAAGGCCGACGAGCAGTACTTC
-	TRBJ1-5	TRBV2	many	CASSGYSLYSNQPQHF	TGTGCCAGCAGTGGTTACAGCCTCTATAGCAATCAGCCCCAGCATTTT
-	TRBJ1-1	TRBV2	many	CASRGGQPPAFF	TGTGCCAGCAGGGGTGGACAGCCTCCCGCTTTCTTT
TRBD1	TRBJ1-1	TRBV5-1	-	CASRQQGANTEAFF	TGCGCCAGCAGACAACAGGGGGCTAACACTGAAGCTTTCTTT
TRBD2	TRBJ2-2	TRBV19	-	CASGLAGGHNTGELFF	TGTGCCAGTGGACTAGCGGGGGGCCACAACACCGGGGAGCTGTTTTTT
TRBD1	TRBJ2-4	TRBV7-9	many	CASSPYWTGEVDIQYF	TGTGCCAGCAGCCCATACTGGACAGGGGAGGTGGACATTCAGTACTTC
TRBD1	TRBJ1-1	TRBV6-2/TRBV6-3	many	CASRRQGSEAFF	TGTGCCAGCAGGAGACAGGGCTCTGAAGCTTTCTTT
TRBD1	TRBJ1-6	TRBV28	-	CASRGDRGLGNSPLHF	TGTGCCAGCAGGGGGGACAGGGGGTTAGGAAATTCACCCCTCCACTTT
TRBD1	TRBJ1-1	TRBV28	many	CASHPGTGLNTEAFF	TGTGCCAGCCATCCGGGGACAGGGTTGAACACTGAAGCTTTCTTT
-	TRBJ1-2	TRBV7-9	many	CASSPEDAGYTF	TGTGCCAGCAGCCCGGAGGATGCTGGCTACACCTTC
TRBD2	TRBJ2-7	TRBV28	many	CAISGPGLAGAGYEQYF	TGTGCCATCTCGGGACCAGGACTAGCGGGGGCCGGGTACGAGCAGTACTTC
-	TRBJ2-7	TRBV20-1	-	CSARDGMIKEQYF	TGCAGTGCCAGGGACGGAATGATCAAGGAGCAGTACTTC